The clone carrying this T cell receptor (beta chain) was found once. TCRdb keeps only in-frame clones here, not all; method: immunoSEQ multiplex PCR. The sample shows some 120,000 clones, more than 70% of them seen only once. This sample was taken from a study of control samples from healthy donors and cancer patients. The CDR3 has 13 amino acids. V dropped 3 bases and J dropped 5; count of bases not matched to a gene: 2. Germline CDR1 SGHAT, CDR2 FQNNGV. The V gene is TRBV11-2, the J gene TRBJ1-1; 8 nucleotides line up with TRBD1. This clonotype originated in a woman in her 70s in good health. Sequencing was performed on blood. CDR3 sequence: CASSFTGGTEAFF. CDR3 DNA sequence: TGTGCCAGCAGCTTCACAGGGGGAACTGAAGCTTTCTTT.